The 30 T cell receptor beta chains below were found in one sample sequenced in a study of sequential checkpoint blockade in melanoma. Clones were read by immunoSEQ multiplex PCR, and TCRdb kept only the in-frame ones, dropping some. The profile shows around 40,000 clones, about nine tenths of them singletons. The treatment is: randomized to nivolumab then ipilimumab (arm A) or the reverse (arm B). The sample was CD8+ T cells sorted from blood (inferred from file names), taken from a patient given nivolumab and ipilimumab in sequence. These receptors came from a human donor with melanoma.

This clone occurred once. The chain is built from TRBV9 and TRBJ1-4; 7 bases fit TRBD1. The V gene end was trimmed by 0 bases and the J gene end by 8 bases; junction bases not matched to a gene: 7. Germline V lookup: CDR1 SGDLS, CDR2 YYNGEE. CDR3 length equals 15 residues. DNA for the CDR3: TGTGCCAGCAGCGTAGGGGCAGGGGGAGCGGAAAAACTGTTTTTT. Its translation is CASSVGAGGAEKLFF.

The V and J genes are TRBV6-1 and TRBJ2-7; D is unresolved. Per the germline V gene, CDR1 is MNHNS and CDR2 is SASEGT. The CDR3 consists of 11 residues. V shed 8 bases and J shed 6 bases, with 11 bases lying between them. The CDR3 spells CASYTYSEQYF. The CDR3 coding sequence is TGTGCCAGCTACACGTATTCCGAGCAGTACTTC.

The V and J genes are TRBV29-1 and TRBJ2-1; TRBD1 matches 11 bases. J gave up 7 bases and V 7 bases, and 6 bases lay outside the gene matches. Germline V CDR1 and CDR2: SQVTM, ANQGSEA. The CDR3 loop spans 13 amino acids. The CDR3 spells CSGRTGGFNEQFF. CDR3 sequence (DNA): TGCAGCGGGAGGACAGGGGGCTTTAATGAGCAGTTCTTC.

The chain employs TRBV19 and TRBJ1-5; TRBD1 might be the D (5 bases). Germline V CDR1 and CDR2: LNHDA, SQIVND (reference sequence). The CDR3 has 15 residues. Trimming shortened V by 6 bases and J by 0 bases, and 12 bases separated the two germline ends. This CDR3 reads CASSQDNYSNQPQHF. The DNA of the CDR3 is TGTGCCAGTAGCCAGGACAATTATAGCAATCAGCCCCAGCATTTT.

V is TRBV27 and J is TRBJ2-1, with D possibly being TRBD2 (5 bases). The CDR3 runs 16 residues. V lost 3 bases to trimming and J lost 5 bases, with 17 bases between them. Germline V gene data show CDR1 as MNHEY and CDR2 as SMNVEV (reference sequence). The CDR3 nucleotides read TGTGCCAGCAGTTTGATCTACGGCGGGCGTGACAATGAGCAGTTCTTC. Translating gives CASSLIYGGRDNEQFF.

The rearrangement joins TRBV29-1 to TRBJ2-7, with D perhaps TRBD2 (5 bases). Trimming left V 7 bases short and J 2 bases short, with 12 bases between. Germline CDR1 is SQVTM and CDR2 is ANQGSEA. CDR3 length equals 12 residues. CDR3 protein: CSALAGPYEQYV. Here the CDR3 DNA reads TGCAGCGCACTGGCGGGTCCCTACGAGCAGTACGTC.

CDR3 sequence reads: CASSLYSGSNQPQHF. CDR3 sequence (DNA): TGTGCCAGCAGTTTATATTCGGGGTCCAATCAGCCCCAGCATTTT. This sequence joins TRBV28 and TRBJ1-5; D is unresolved. V was cut by 1 base and J by 3 bases, with 10 bases left in between. Germline V gene lookup returns CDR1 MDHEN and CDR2 SYDVKM. CDR3 size: 15 residues.

This chain connects TRBV7-9 to TRBJ2-7, with a tentative D call TRBD1 (6 bases). Germline V gene lookup returns CDR1 SEHNR and CDR2 FQNEAQ (reference sequence). The V end was cut by 4 bases, the J end by 0 bases, with 16 bases between. This CDR3 is 16 amino acids long. In nucleotides, the CDR3 is TGTGCCAGCAGCTGGGGGCCGGGCCCGAGCTCCTACGAGCAGTACTTC. Amino acids: CASSWGPGPSSYEQYF.

The chain combines TRBV7-9 with TRBJ2-3, with D possibly being TRBD2 (6 bases). V lost 5 bases to trimming and J lost 3 bases, with 12 bases between them. From germline, CDR1 is SEHNR and CDR2 FQNEAQ (reference sequence). This CDR3 region has 14 residues. DNA for the CDR3: TGTGCCAGCAGCGTACGGAGGGCGACAGATACGCAGTATTTT. This sequence encodes CASSVRRATDTQYF.

V gene TRBV19 combines with J gene TRBJ2-1; maybe TRBD2 (6 bases). The CDR3 runs 16 residues. Germline V gives CDR1 LNHDA, CDR2 SQIVND (reference sequence). Trimming left V 5 bases short and J 4 bases short, with 18 bases between. CDR3 sequence: CASSPHHRLEYNEQFF. The CDR3 DNA reads as TGTGCCAGTAGTCCGCATCACCGACTAGAGTACAATGAGCAGTTCTTC.

This clone has more than one count but fewer than ten. The gene calls are TRBV10-2 and TRBJ1-1; a possible D gene is TRBD1 (6 bases). Trimming pared 8 bases from V and 0 bases from J, leaving 19 bases between. The CDR3 has 16 residues. In germline, CDR1 is WSHSY, CDR2 SAAADI. CDR3 in amino acids: CASQGGVGIMNTEAFF. CDR3 DNA sequence: TGCGCCAGCCAAGGGGGGGTAGGGATCATGAACACTGAAGCTTTCTTT.

V is TRBV4-1 and J is TRBJ1-1, with D possibly matching TRBD1 (5 bases). The CDR3 has 13 residues. The germline V and J ends were trimmed by 2 bases and 5 bases, with 9 bases remaining between them. CDR1 is MGHRA, CDR2 YSYEKL, per germline. The CDR3 region has the DNA TGCGCCAGCAGCCAAAATGGGGGGACTGAAGCTTTCTTT. The encoded protein is CASSQNGGTEAFF.

This chain links TRBV6-1 with TRBJ1-2, with 7 bases fitting TRBD1. CDR1 is MNHNS and CDR2 is SASEGT in the germline V gene. The CDR3 totals 15 residues. V lost 6 bases to trimming and J lost 2 bases; unmatched junction nucleotides: 9. The CDR3 is CASRTGQALNYGYTF. The CDR3 bases are TGTGCCAGCAGGACCGGACAGGCGCTCAACTATGGCTACACCTTC.

V and J are TRBV9 and TRBJ1-1; 8 bases are shared with TRBD1. The CDR3 extends over 14 amino acids. The germline gives CDR1 SGDLS, CDR2 YYNGEE. Trimming took 0 bases from V and 6 from J; bases not matched to a gene: 4. The CDR3 sequence: CASSVGTGHPEAFF. CDR3 bases: TGTGCCAGCAGCGTAGGGACAGGGCACCCTGAAGCTTTCTTT.

The chain couples TRBV6-5 to TRBJ2-7; TRBD1 aligns across 8 bases. The junction had 7 bases not matched to a gene; V was cut back by 5 bases and J by 7 bases. In germline, CDR1 is MNHEY, CDR2 SVGAGI. CDR3 length equals 13 residues. The CDR3 DNA reads as TGTGCCAGCAGTCCAACAGGGGGTGTGGAGCAGTACGTC. This gives the protein CASSPTGGVEQYV.

V gene TRBV4-1 combines with J gene TRBJ2-1; TRBD2 matches 7 bases. CDR1 and CDR2 (germline): MGHRA, YSYEKL. V gave up 6 bases and J gave up 5 bases; unmatched junction bases: 7. The CDR3 has 14 residues. The CDR3 bases are TGCGCCAGCAGTCTGATGGGGGGGAACAATGAGCAGTTCTTC. This sequence encodes CASSLMGGNNEQFF.

The rearrangement links TRBV4-1 to TRBJ2-7, with TRBD2 identical over 11 bases. Germline V CDR1 and CDR2: MGHRA, YSYEKL. CDR3 length: 15 residues. V shed 2 bases, J shed 5 bases, and the junction held 5 bases outside the gene matches. The chain's CDR3 is CASSQLATSGDEQYF. As DNA, the CDR3 is TGCGCCAGCAGCCAACTCGCGACTAGCGGGGACGAGCAGTACTTC.

V and J are TRBV27 and TRBJ1-3; D perhaps matches TRBD1 (6 bases). Deletions cut 5 bases from V and 4 bases from J, with 15 bases between. The CDR3 runs to 15 residues. CDR1 and CDR2 from the germline V gene are MNHEY and SMNVEV (reference sequence). The CDR3 DNA sequence: TGTGCCAGCAGTCCACGTGGGGGGGCCGGAAACACCATATATTTT. Translated: CASSPRGGAGNTIYF.

The rearrangement joins TRBV29-1 to TRBJ2-1; 10 bases agree with TRBD2. This CDR3 is 16 amino acids long. The trim removed 7 bases at V and 5 bases at J, leaving 14 bases unmatched. The V gene's germline CDR1 is SQVTM and CDR2 ANQGSEA. DNA for the CDR3: TGCAGCGGGAGGACTAGCGGTAGTAGAATACACAATGAGCAGTTCTTC. It specifies CSGRTSGSRIHNEQFF.

Remarks on this clone: Its ends do not fully match the called genes, so a read error is possible. The chain carries TRBV7-7 and TRBJ2-1; 7 bases match TRBD2. Germline V lookup: CDR1 SSHAT, CDR2 FNYEAQ (reference sequence). The CDR3 extends over 15 amino acids. The CDR3 sequence is CASSEGLSPYNEQFF. The CDR3 coding sequence is TGTGCTAGCAGCGAGGGACTAAGCCCCTACAATGAGCAGTTCTTC.

The rearrangement joins TRBV27 to TRBJ1-5, with D possibly being TRBD1 (6 bases). CDR1 is MNHEY, CDR2 SMNVEV, per germline (reference sequence). This CDR3 is built from 14 residues. V was shortened by 2 bases and J by 6 bases, with 11 bases between the two germline ends. CDR3 sequence reads: CASSLSGGSQPQHF. The CDR3 DNA follows: TGTGCCAGCAGTTTAAGTGGGGGCAGTCAGCCCCAGCATTTT.

V gene TRBV2 combines with J gene TRBJ2-3; 7 nucleotides line up with TRBD2. Germline V lookup: CDR1 SNHLY, CDR2 FYNNEI. This CDR3 is 15 amino acids long. The junction had 5 bases not matched to a gene; V was cut back by 2 bases and J by 3 bases. The CDR3 spells CASSEMAGDTDTQYF. The CDR3 DNA reads TGTGCCAGCAGTGAAATGGCGGGAGATACAGATACGCAGTATTTT.

The gene calls are TRBV4-3 and TRBJ1-2, with no clear D. V dropped 0 bases and J dropped 1 base, with 9 bases sitting between them. The CDR3 length is 15 residues. Germline CDR1 reads LGHNA; CDR2 reads YSLEER. The CDR3 bases are TGCGCCAGCAGCCAAGACGCGGCAGTTAACTATGGCTACACCTTC. Encoded protein: CASSQDAAVNYGYTF.

The chain combines TRBV9 with TRBJ2-1, with 7 bases fitting TRBD2. Germline-derived CDR1 and CDR2 are SGDLS and YYNGEE. Trimming removed 1 base from V and 0 bases from J; junction bases left unmatched: 10. This CDR3 is 18 amino acids long. In DNA, the CDR3 is TGTGCCAGCAGCGTATCTTTGGTGGGAGGGAGCTCCTACAATGAGCAGTTCTTC. It specifies CASSVSLVGGSSYNEQFF.

This chain connects TRBV27 to TRBJ2-6, with D uncertain. The CDR3 is 16 amino acids. Looked up from germline, CDR1 is MNHEY and CDR2 is SMNVEV (reference sequence). Trimming left V 2 bases short and J 4 bases short, with 12 bases between. CDR3 in amino acids: CASSLQSLMGANVLTF. The CDR3 nucleotides are TGTGCCAGCAGTTTACAGTCCCTCATGGGGGCCAACGTCCTGACTTTC.

This clone has just one count. This chain uses TRBV5-1 with TRBJ2-5, with D maybe TRBD1 (6 bases). The DNA end is a closer match to TRBJ2-7, so the J assignment may be wrong. CDR3 length: 14 residues. In germline, CDR1 is SGHRS, CDR2 YFSETQ. CDR3 amino acids: CASSLVQGSYEQYF. CDR3 coding DNA: TGCGCCAGCAGCTTGGTACAGGGTTCCTACGAGCAGTACTTC.

The chain joins TRBV9 to TRBJ2-3; 12 bases agree with TRBD2. With V trimmed by 3 bases and J by 5 bases, 4 bases remained unmatched. Germline V gene data show CDR1 as SGDLS and CDR2 as YYNGEE. CDR3 length equals 15 residues. The DNA for the CDR3 is TGTGCCAGCAGCGCGACTAGCGGGAGTAGAGATACGCAGTATTTT. Translation: CASSATSGSRDTQYF.

This chain joins TRBV11-2 and TRBJ1-1; D perhaps matches TRBD1 (6 bases). With 5 bases removed from V and 0 bases from J, the gap between germline ends came to 19 bases. The CDR3 spans 17 residues. The germline CDR1 and CDR2 sequences are SGHAT and FQNNGV. The DNA of the CDR3 is TGTGCCAGCAGCGTATCAGGGGCGCTCATCATGAACACTGAAGCTTTCTTT. As protein: CASSVSGALIMNTEAFF.

The CDR3 DNA is TGTGCCTGGACTTTCCCGGGACAGCGGTATGGCTACACCTTC. Translation: CAWTFPGQRYGYTF. The chain has TRBV30 and TRBJ1-2; the match to TRBD1 covers 7 bases. The CDR3 contains 14 residues. Germline V gene sequence: CDR1 GTSNPN, CDR2 SVGIG (reference sequence). Germline trimming cut 4 bases from V and 5 bases from J; bases unmatched to any gene: 10.

The chain employs TRBV28 and TRBJ1-1; 9 bases are shared with TRBD1. This CDR3 contains 14 residues. Germline loops: CDR1 MDHEN, CDR2 SYDVKM. The J segment lost 7 bases and the V segment lost 5 bases, leaving 8 bases of the junction unmatched. The CDR3 region is CASSVTRDRDEAFF. As DNA, the CDR3 is TGTGCCAGCAGTGTCACCCGGGACAGGGATGAAGCTTTCTTT.